This TCR beta chain originates from a study of T cells in localized non-small cell lung cancer (dated by TCRdb to the early 2020s). At the level of the whole study: The study examined T cell repertoires in under 300 patients with early-stage NSCLC and compared tumors with uninvolved tumor-adjacent lungs. The cohort comprised a few hundred treatment-naïve NSCLC patients with resected, localized lung tumors. A mean age of about 66 years was recorded for the NSCLC patients, of whom 120 to 150 were male and some 100 were female. General study outcomes and caveats: Because of the exploratory design, TCR variables were selected using unadjusted p-values without false-discovery rate correction. Of the top 100 tumor clones, a median of roughly 56 were detected in paired uninvolved adjacent lung; approximately 28 were also among that lung's top 100. Uninvolved tumor-adjacent lung showed the highest T cell clonality, higher than tumor, which suggests more focused antigenic responses in the uninvolved tumor-adjacent lung. Because multi-region sequencing of the tumors was not done, intratumor heterogeneity could not be ruled out. Longer overall survival was associated with higher blood T cell density, whereas shorter survival was associated with higher adjacent-lung clonality.

The immunoSEQ Assay was used to sequence TCR beta CDR3 regions from DNA. The paper's processing steps were these. To compute T cell density, TCR beta template counts were normalized to usable DNA, which was estimated by amplifying housekeeping genes. Using the preseqR package, richness was estimated by extrapolating to 120,000 templates for tissue samples and 400,000 templates for PBMC samples. Clonality was defined by subtracting Pielou's evenness from one. Differential abundance testing on productive amino-acid clonotypes, with a minimum total count of 5 and an alpha of 0.1, was used to identify tissue-enriched TCRs. The Jaccard Index and the Morisita Overlap Index were used to quantify repertoire overlap between compartments. TCR beta CDR3s were clustered by GLIPH together with public tetramer-defined viral CDR3s, and at least three viral sequences plus V-gene enrichment were required for viral motifs. TCRdb obtained this table from immuneACCESS and retained in-frame rearrangements with V and J assigned. These tables miss some clones; where compared with another copy, unresolved V genes account for less than half of the shortfall, and the remainder is unexplained. The D gene and trimming were derived from the DNA, and the V and J assignments and clone size from that table. This sample gives 25,000 to 30,000 clones in total; roughly 80% of them show up just once. The ten largest clones capture about 5.3% of the sample.

At diagnosis, tumor, uninvolved tumor-adjacent lung and peripheral blood were collected and then preserved as a mix of FFPE and fresh-frozen material. For TCR repertoire profiling, blood samples were analyzed as peripheral blood mononuclear cells. The CDR3, cysteine through phenylalanine, is 14 amino acids long. Only the CDR3 DNA is retained, 42 bases long and in frame from the first base. For CDR1 and CDR2, the germline V gene lists SQVTM and ANQGSEA. From V the trimming removes 0 bases and from J it removes 4 bases, while the gene matches leave 5 bases of the junction unaccounted for. As to this clone: Its binding antigen is unknown. No base quality information exists; no much larger clone differs at one position.

This clonotype was sampled from a man aged 35 to 70 with stage III lung adenocarcinoma. The sequenced sample was peripheral blood mononuclear cells, obtained before any cancer treatment. The chain is encoded by TRBV29-1 joined to TRBJ1-1; 7 of the junction bases match TRBD1. In nucleotide form, the sequence is TGCAGCGTTGAAGAAGGGCCAGGGGGCACTGAAGCTTTCTTT. Its translation reads: CSVEEGPGGTEAFF.